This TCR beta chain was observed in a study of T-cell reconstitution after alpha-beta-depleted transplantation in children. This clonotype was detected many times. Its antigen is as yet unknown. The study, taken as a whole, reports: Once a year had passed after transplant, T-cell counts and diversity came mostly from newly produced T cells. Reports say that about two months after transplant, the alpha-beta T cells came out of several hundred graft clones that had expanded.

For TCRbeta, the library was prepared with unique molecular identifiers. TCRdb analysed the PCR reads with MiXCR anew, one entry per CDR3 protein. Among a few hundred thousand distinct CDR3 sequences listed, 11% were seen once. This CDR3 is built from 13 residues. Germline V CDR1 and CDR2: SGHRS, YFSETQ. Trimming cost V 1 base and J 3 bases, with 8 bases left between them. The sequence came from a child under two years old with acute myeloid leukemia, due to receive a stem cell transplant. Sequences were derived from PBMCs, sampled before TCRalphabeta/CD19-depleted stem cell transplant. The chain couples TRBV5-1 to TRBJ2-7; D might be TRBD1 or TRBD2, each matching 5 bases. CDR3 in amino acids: CASSLRGGYEQYF. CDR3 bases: TGCGCCAGCAGCTTGCGTGGGGGCTACGAGCAGTACTTC.